This T cell receptor beta chain emerged from a study of cytomegalovirus exposure and HLA in healthy donors. Comments on this clone: The antigen is unknown.

General study points: Among the sequence variants, a highly shared cluster was likely an artifact of sequencing. Later on, a genetic analysis was performed. It linked a missense variant in DCLRE1C with V- and J-gene trimming of TCR beta. Sequencing depth across donors, presence/absence analyses assumed, was roughly uniform. Several of the most significant clusters were apparently associated with common viral pathogens in a later analysis.

The study ran its PCR with 60 Vbeta and 13 Jbeta primers. Some clones are missing from TCRdb's copy, which holds only in-frame ones; the method was immunoSEQ multiplex PCR. This repertoire shows 150,000 to 250,000 clones, approximately 79% found once; its top ten account for about 1.4%. The CDR3 loop spans 14 amino acids. Germline loops: CDR1 SGHNT, CDR2 YYREEE (reference sequence). Trimming took 3 bases from V and 5 from J; bases not matched to a gene: 5. The chain uses TRBV5-4 and TRBJ2-5, with 9 nucleotides matching TRBD2. The sequence came from a girl aged 5-17 years in good health and CMV-seropositive. Specimen: PBMCs. CDR3 protein: CASSSAGGWETQYF. CDR3 sequence (DNA): TGTGCCAGCAGCTCCGCGGGGGGGTGGGAGACCCAGTACTTC.